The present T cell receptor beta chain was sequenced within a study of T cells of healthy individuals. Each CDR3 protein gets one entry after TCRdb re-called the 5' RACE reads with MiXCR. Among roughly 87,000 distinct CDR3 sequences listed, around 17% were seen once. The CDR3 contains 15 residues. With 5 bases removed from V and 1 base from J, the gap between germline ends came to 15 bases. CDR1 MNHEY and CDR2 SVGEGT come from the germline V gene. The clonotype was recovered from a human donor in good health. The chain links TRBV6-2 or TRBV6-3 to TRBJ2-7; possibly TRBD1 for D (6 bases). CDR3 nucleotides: TGTGCCAGCAGTCACGGACAGTTCCTATCCTACGAGCAGTACTTC. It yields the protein CASSHGQFLSYEQYF.